The present T cell receptor beta chain was sequenced within a study of identifying expanded T cells in peripheral blood. The table came from immunoSEQ multiplex PCR; TCRdb's copy has only in-frame clones and leaves some out. The sample records 95,000 to 150,000 clones, 84% being singletons. Study results and caveats: Differentially abundant clones: about 1.2 between replicates, 15 to 17 at about 13 days, 19 to 20 at four.

For this clone: Its specificity is not known.

Healthy donors had no documented immune events, such as infections, while sampled. Germline CDR1 reads ENHRY; CDR2 reads SYGVKD. The CDR3 is 14 amino acids. The V and J ends lost 10 bases and 8 bases respectively, with 23 bases between them. Input material: blood. The receptor was derived from a person aged 18 to 75 in good health. The gene calls are TRBV10-3 and TRBJ1-2, with D maybe TRBD1 (6 bases). The CDR3 sequence is CATWDTSPLRGYTF. CDR3 DNA sequence: TGTGCCACTTGGGACACGTCCCCCCTTAGAGGCTACACCTTC.